This T cell receptor beta chain was found in a study of early stage breast cancer tumors (dated by TCRdb to 2016 to 2017). Some background on the complete study: Of the roughly 15 invasive breast tumors, roughly 12 were found to be estrogen receptor-positive, progesterone receptor-positive and HER2-negative. Of the approximately 12 ER+/PR+/HER2- tumors, eight were classified as invasive ductal carcinomas and four as invasive lobular carcinomas. A total of 2.7 million or so templates, representing 1,097,674 unique clonotypes, were detected across all samples. The average read coverage per sample was about 10-fold. Results and caveats for the whole study, not just this receptor: Approximately 2.5-fold higher T cell density and higher clonality were observed in tumors than in adjacent normal breast tissue. Repertoires from blood and normal breast were more alike than repertoires from blood and tumor, and in about 90% of the 16 patients, comparing each tissue with blood separated tumor from normal. Sequencing bulk genomic DNA from unsorted cells could not capture chain pairing or functional markers like CD4, CD8 and FOXP3. Enriched TCRB sequences shared across patients were found to be mostly commonly generated sequences that were unlikely to play an important role in the tumor microenvironment. Because the cohort was small, a breakdown by tumor subtype could not be done.

Two independent genomic DNA replicates were amplified for each sample, with around 0.5 ug used for blood and approximately 1.5 ug for tumor or normal breast. Following the manufacturer's instructions, the ImmunoSeq Intro kit was used to carry out TCRB sequencing on genomic DNA. For absolute quantification, the roughly 30-cycle multiplex PCR included proprietary primers along with spike-in control sequences. Single-end 150-bp reads were used to sequence an 87-bp fragment spanning the CDR3 plus the flanking V and J genes. Each lane of an Illumina MiSeq using version 3.0 chemistry carried seven multiplexed samples, with two replicates per sample. Concerning the study's data processing: Raw data were processed with the vendor's proprietary pipeline, and both replicates were merged into a single result per sample. A clonotype was defined as productive rearrangements that share the same V-gene family, CDR3 amino acid sequence and J-gene segment. Clonality was calculated as 1 minus the normalized Shannon entropy (Pielou evenness) of TCRB abundances. T cell density was estimated as total templates divided by the number of input cells, with the number of input cells inferred from the DNA input amount. Recon was used with default parameters to estimate total repertoire diversity and clonality. A clonotype was considered tumor-enriched if its abundance in tumor exceeded 0.1% and was at least 32-fold higher than its abundance in normal breast. This is the immuneACCESS table as TCRdb keeps it, with only in-frame sequences that have V and J called. A part of the clones is gone; compared with another copy, unresolved V genes explain less than half, and the rest is unexplained. That table supplies the V and J calls and clone size; D and trimming were determined from the DNA. The sample has more than 65,000 clones on record, less than 90% of them singletons. Of the sample, over 3.5% is held by the ten largest clones.

This clone was picked up one time. The antigen it binds to is not known. No per-base quality is available; no much larger clone lies one base away. The study profiled bulk TCR beta-chain repertoires in matched peripheral blood, tumor and adjacent normal breast tissue taken from about 15 patients with early-stage breast cancer. Before surgery, whole blood (about 5-10 mL) was collected into EDTA tubes and processed within 2 hours. Peripheral blood mononuclear cells were isolated by Ficoll-Paque centrifugation in SepMate-50 tubes. For storage in liquid nitrogen, PBMCs were cryopreserved as aliquots of about 2 to 4.5 million cells in roughly 90% FBS with around 10% DMSO. The Qiagen AllPrep DNA/RNA Mini kit was used to extract genomic DNA. Material: blood. The source is a person aged 40 to 49 with breast cancer.

The nucleotides read TGCGCCAGCGGACTGGCGGGTGGGCACACCGGGGAGCTGTTTTTT. The resulting protein is CASGLAGGHTGELFF. The rearrangement combines TRBV10-2 with TRBJ2-2; the D gene is perhaps TRBD2, from 5 matching bases. V sheds 8 bases and J sheds 3 bases, leaving 16 bases between their ends. CDR1 and CDR2 (WSHSY, SAAADI) derive from the germline V gene. The CDR3 runs 15 residues from the cysteine to the phenylalanine. Of the read, only the CDR3 DNA is kept; its 45 bases are in frame from base 1.